A single sample is the source of the 2 T cell receptor beta chains below, sequenced in a study of blood T cells in healthy people across ages. Next came a second PCR, run for about 7 to 12 cycles, which used a sample-barcoded 5' primer along with a J-beta primer mix. TCRdb reanalysed the 5' RACE reads using MiXCR and keeps one entry per CDR3 protein. The sample carries hundreds of thousands of distinct CDR3 sequences, under 30% recorded once. The sample consisted of blood. The origin of the receptors is a woman at least 80 years old in good health.

This clonotype was picked up a small number of times. The J gene is TRBJ1-2, the V gene TRBV6-1; the match to TRBD1 covers 8 bases. V lost 4 bases to trimming and J lost 8 bases; unmatched junction nucleotides: 15. This CDR3 has 16 amino acids. CDR1 is MNHNS and CDR2 is SASEGT in the germline V gene. DNA of the CDR3: TGTGCCAGCAGTGCGAACCCCCCGCAGGGGGCGCGGGGCTACACCTTC. It specifies CASSANPPQGARGYTF.

This clonotype was recorded many times. This chain uses TRBV10-3 with TRBJ2-5; 7 nucleotides line up with TRBD1. The CDR3 consists of 15 residues. V was pared by 5 bases and J by 1 base, with 7 bases of the junction left unmatched. The germline CDR1 and CDR2 sequences are ENHRY and SYGVKD. CDR3 nucleotides: TGTGCCATCAGTTCCGGGACAGAAGGCCAAGAGACCCAGTACTTC. This encodes CAISSGTEGQETQYF.